This TCR beta chain was identified in a study of cytomegalovirus exposure and HLA in healthy donors. Overall study context: There were about 85 million unique TCRs (from HLA-typed donors) in an early data release. Study-level points and caveats: Later analysis reportedly placed an Asian-associated ancestry cluster below the roughly 680-donor mean in N-insertions. Serostatus for CMV was the only available immune exposure information.

Comment on this clone: Its matching antigen is unknown.

A multiplex PCR was run with 60 Vbeta primers and 13 Jbeta primers. Clones were sequenced by immunoSEQ multiplex PCR, and TCRdb holds only the in-frame ones, with some missing. The sample gives about 170,000 clones, 62% of which show up once; 2.5% to 3% is in the top ten. V shed 10 bases and J 6 bases; nucleotides not matched to a gene: 6. The CDR3 sequence is 13 residues long. In germline, CDR1 is MNHEY, CDR2 SVGAGI. The material sequenced was PBMCs. The rearrangement joins TRBV6-5 to TRBJ1-1; 12 nucleotides agree with TRBD1. The sequence came from a man aged 40-50 years in good health and CMV-seronegative. The DNA of the CDR3 is TGTGCCACGGGACAGGGGGCTGTCGCTGAAGCTTTCTTT. The encoded protein is CATGQGAVAEAFF.